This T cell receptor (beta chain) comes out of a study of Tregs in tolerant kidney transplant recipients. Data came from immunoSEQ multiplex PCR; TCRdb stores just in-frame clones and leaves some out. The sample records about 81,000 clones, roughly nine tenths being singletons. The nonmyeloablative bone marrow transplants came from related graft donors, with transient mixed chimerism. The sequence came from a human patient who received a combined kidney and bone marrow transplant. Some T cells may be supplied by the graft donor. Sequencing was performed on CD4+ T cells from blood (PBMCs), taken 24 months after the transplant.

The CDR3 nucleotides read TGTGCCAGCAGCAAACAGGGCAACTATGGCTACACCTTC. It translates to CASSKQGNYGYTF. The chain recombines TRBV6-1 with TRBJ1-2, with D perhaps matching TRBD1 (6 bases). Trimming took off 6 bases at V and 2 bases at J, with 10 bases between the two ends. The germline V gene has CDR1 MNHNS and CDR2 SASEGT. The CDR3 contains 13 residues.